The 21 T cell receptor beta chains presented below share a single source sample, sequenced in a study of early T cells in non-severe SARS-CoV-2 infection. TCRdb recomputed calls from the 5' RACE reads with MiXCR, one row per CDR3 protein. The sample holds 85,000 to 90,000 distinct CDR3 sequences, around 14% seen once. The sequencing sample was made of whole blood. Receptors originate from an adult who was a healthcare worker with PCR-confirmed SARS-CoV-2 infection or an uninfected control (not recorded which).

V usage is TRBV28 and J usage is TRBJ2-1, with TRBD2 matching 9 bases. Germline values: CDR1 MDHEN, CDR2 SYDVKM. Germline trimming cut 7 bases from V and 2 bases from J; bases unmatched to any gene: 12. This CDR3 is built from 17 residues. The CDR3 loop is CASTLHPAGGAYNEQFF. Here the CDR3 DNA reads TGTGCCAGCACCCTCCACCCAGCGGGGGGAGCCTACAATGAGCAGTTCTTC.

In its sample, this clonotype was seen a few times. The V gene is TRBV20-1, the J gene TRBJ2-3, with TRBD2 matching over 8 bases. The CDR3 extends over 12 amino acids. The trim removed 7 bases at V and 5 bases at J, leaving 5 bases unmatched. Germline assignment: CDR1 DFQATT and CDR2 SNEGSKA (reference sequence). The CDR3 nucleotides read TGCAGTGGGACTAGCCGCAGAGATACGCAGTATTTT. Translating it yields CSGTSRRDTQYF.

This clonotype came up a few times. V is TRBV4-1 and J is TRBJ2-3; D ambiguous. Germline-derived CDR1 and CDR2 are MGHRA and YSYEKL. The CDR3 runs 9 residues. Trimming stripped 8 bases from V and 7 bases from J, with 4 bases between. The CDR3 loop reads CASVNTQYF. The CDR3 DNA follows: TGCGCCAGCGTCAATACGCAGTATTTT.

The V gene is TRBV29-1, the J gene TRBJ1-4, with 8 bases identical to TRBD1. The length of the CDR3 is 14 residues. In germline, CDR1 is SQVTM, CDR2 ANQGSEA. Germline trimming cut 7 bases from V and 7 bases from J; bases unmatched to any gene: 11. This CDR3 reads CSALSGQASEKLFF. The CDR3 bases are TGCAGCGCCCTTTCGGGACAGGCTAGTGAAAAACTGTTTTTT.

In this sample, this clonotype turned up many times. J is TRBJ2-7 and V is TRBV7-6; 7 bases match TRBD2. Germline CDR1 and CDR2: SGHVS and FNYEAQ. This CDR3 has 15 amino acids. The trim removed 3 bases at V and 0 bases at J, leaving 5 bases unmatched. CDR3 DNA sequence: TGTGCCAGCAGCTTCAGTCTAGCGGCCTCCTACGAGCAGTACTTC. Protein product: CASSFSLAASYEQYF.

This clonotype occurred many times. The chain couples TRBV18 to TRBJ2-3; 11 nucleotides line up with TRBD1. V gave up 5 bases and J gave up 9 bases; unmatched junction bases: 10. Germline V CDR1 and CDR2: KGHSH, LQKENI. The CDR3 is 15 residues long. The CDR3 DNA reads TGTGCCAGCTCATTAGACGGACAGGGGGCCGTGACGCAGTATTTT. This gives the protein CASSLDGQGAVTQYF.

This clonotype was observed a handful of times. The CDR3 bases are TGTGCCAGCAGCCGCAGTTCGAACACTGAAGCTTTCTTT. Amino acid sequence: CASSRSSNTEAFF. This chain links TRBV11-3 with TRBJ1-1; D is uncertain. This CDR3 is 13 amino acids long. Germline V gene data show CDR1 as SGHNT and CDR2 as YENEEA. V gave up 5 bases and J gave up 1 base, with 8 bases separating them.

The genes are TRBV4-1 and TRBJ2-2, with TRBD2 matching 9 bases. V trimming: 6 bases; J trimming: 7 bases; junction bases outside the gene matches: 18. CDR1 is MGHRA and CDR2 is YSYEKL in the germline V gene. This CDR3 comprises 18 residues. The CDR3 DNA reads as TGCGCCAGCAGTCAGAGGGAATGGTCTAGCGGGATGCACGGGGAGCTGTTTTTT. Its protein is CASSQREWSSGMHGELFF.

The V and J genes are TRBV14 and TRBJ2-3; 9 nucleotides line up with TRBD2. In germline, CDR1 is SGHDN, CDR2 FVKESK. V was pared by 1 base and J by 2 bases, with 16 bases of the junction left unmatched. This CDR3 is built from 20 residues. Written as DNA, the CDR3 is TGTGCCAGCAGCCAAGCGAGCGGGAGGACCTCTCTCACCCTCACAGATACGCAGTATTTT. Its protein is CASSQASGRTSLTLTDTQYF.

This clonotype has just a few counts. The chain joins TRBV24-1 to TRBJ2-7, with 7 bases identical to TRBD2. The CDR3 has 13 residues. V lost 3 bases and J lost 4; bases outside the gene matches: 2. Germline V gene lookup returns CDR1 KGHDR and CDR2 SFDVKD. The CDR3 DNA reads as TGTGCCACCAGTGATGGGACTAATTACGAGCAGTACTTC. This codes for CATSDGTNYEQYF.

The table lists this clonotype with a few counts. The J gene is TRBJ2-7, the V gene TRBV5-1, with D perhaps given as TRBD1 or TRBD2 (6 bases each). From germline, CDR1 is SGHRS and CDR2 YFSETQ. V lost 0 bases to trimming and J lost 7 bases, with 20 bases between them. There are 16 residues in the CDR3. This CDR3 reads CASSLEGGGSLREQYF. CDR3 DNA sequence: TGCGCCAGCAGCTTGGAAGGAGGGGGGTCCCTCCGGGAGCAGTACTTC.

This clonotype was observed a few times. This sequence joins TRBV6-2 or TRBV6-3 and TRBJ1-1; no firm D call. CDR3 length: 14 residues. V was clipped by 0 bases and J by 4 bases, with 9 bases between them. Germline CDR1 reads MNHEY; CDR2 reads SVGEGT. The CDR3 DNA follows: TGTGCCAGCAGTTACTCAGGGCGGTCCACTGAAGCTTTCTTT. Protein: CASSYSGRSTEAFF.

In this sample, this clonotype turned up a few times. This sequence joins TRBV28 and TRBJ1-2; no reliable D call. CDR1 is MDHEN, CDR2 SYDVKM, per germline. With 8 bases removed from V and 0 bases from J, the gap between germline ends came to 10 bases. This CDR3 spans 13 amino acids. This CDR3 reads CASSVSANYGYTF. The DNA of the CDR3 is TGTGCCAGCTCCGTCAGTGCTAACTATGGCTACACCTTC.

The chain is built from TRBV6-6 and TRBJ2-1; tentatively, D is TRBD1 (6 bases). CDR3 length: 13 residues. V was clipped by 2 bases and J by 8 bases, with 10 bases between them. Per the germline V gene, CDR1 is MNHNY and CDR2 is SVGAGI (reference sequence). The CDR3 spells CASSYGTSHEQFF. The CDR3 DNA sequence: TGTGCCAGCAGTTACGGGACAAGTCATGAGCAGTTCTTC.

This clonotype was counted between two and nine times. The gene calls are TRBV19 and TRBJ2-5; TRBD2 might be the D (5 bases). V lost 6 bases and J lost 4, with 15 bases in between. This CDR3 has 14 residues. Germline-derived CDR1 and CDR2 are LNHDA and SQIVND (reference sequence). The CDR3 here is CASRTAGGGETQYF. CDR3 bases: TGTGCCAGTAGAACGGCAGGCGGAGGAGAGACCCAGTACTTC.

This clonotype was found many times. The rearrangement joins TRBV4-1 to TRBJ1-2, with D unclear. CDR3 length: 17 amino acids. Germline V CDR1 and CDR2: MGHRA, YSYEKL. V lost 0 bases to trimming and J lost 8 bases, with 22 bases between them. The CDR3: CASSQEIPAGIRRGYTF. The CDR3 region has the DNA TGCGCCAGCAGCCAAGAGATCCCGGCTGGTATCCGTCGGGGCTACACCTTC.

This clonotype appeared many times. The chain has TRBV7-3 and TRBJ1-1; D remains ambiguous. Trimming took off 4 bases at V and 2 bases at J, with 8 bases between the two ends. CDR3 length: 13 amino acids. Per the germline V gene, CDR1 is SGHTA and CDR2 is FQGTGA. This CDR3 is CASSSTSNTEAFF. The CDR3 region has the DNA TGTGCCAGCAGCTCAACAAGTAACACTGAAGCTTTCTTT.

This clonotype was observed a handful of times. The chain is built from TRBV29-1 and TRBJ1-5; D gene uncertain. The V gene lost 6 bases and the J gene lost 4 bases, with 19 bases spanning the gap. CDR1 and CDR2 (germline): SQVTM, ANQGSEA. This CDR3 region has 15 residues. The DNA of the CDR3 is TGCAGCGTCGCCCTAGAAGGACTGGGAAATCAGCCCCAGCATTTT. Residues: CSVALEGLGNQPQHF.

This clonotype was counted between two and nine times. This chain connects TRBV20-1 to TRBJ2-7; TRBD2 might be the D (6 bases). The germline gives CDR1 DFQATT, CDR2 SNEGSKA (reference sequence). CDR3 length: 11 residues. V was trimmed by 3 bases and J by 4 bases, leaving 7 bases between them. CDR3 amino acids: CSARGTYEQYF. CDR3 DNA sequence: TGCAGTGCTAGGGGGACTTACGAGCAGTACTTC.

Many counts were recorded for this clonotype. V and J are TRBV19 and TRBJ2-3, with D hard to call. The CDR3 extends over 14 amino acids. Germline assignment: CDR1 LNHDA and CDR2 SQIVND (reference sequence). V was pared by 8 bases and J by 2 bases, with 14 bases between. This CDR3 reads CASRRTTTTDTQYF. CDR3 coding DNA: TGTGCCAGTCGAAGGACGACAACCACAGATACGCAGTATTTT.

J is TRBJ1-1 and V is TRBV4-1; 7 bases agree with TRBD1. V gave up 4 bases and J gave up 3 bases; unmatched junction bases: 5. The CDR3 contains 14 residues. Germline CDR1 is MGHRA and CDR2 is YSYEKL. In DNA, the CDR3 is TGCGCCAGCAGCCCTAACAGGGGAGACACTGAAGCTTTCTTT. It codes for CASSPNRGDTEAFF.